One sample yielded the 30 T cell receptor beta chains listed below, sequenced in a study of OX40 agonist ivuxolimab in advanced cancers. This table comes from immunoSEQ multiplex PCR, and its TCRdb copy is limited to in-frame clones, with some not included. The repertoire holds tens of thousands of clones, 75% to 90% seen once, with roughly 5% in the top ten. The sequenced sample was CD4+ or CD8+ T cells sorted from blood, obtained in a trial of the OX40 agonist ivuxolimab. The source is an adult with an advanced solid tumor such as melanoma, head and neck, liver or kidney cancer.

The chain combines TRBV28 with TRBJ1-2, with 11 bases that match TRBD1. V lost 5 bases and J lost 3; bases outside the gene matches: 5. Germline V CDR1 and CDR2: MDHEN, SYDVKM. The length of the CDR3 is 15 residues. The CDR3 region has the DNA TGTGCCAGCAGTGGGGACAGGGGGGTACACTATGGCTACACCTTC. It yields the protein CASSGDRGVHYGYTF.

This chain connects TRBV27 to TRBJ2-5; D is uncertain. This CDR3 spans 13 amino acids. The V end was cut by 2 bases, the J end by 2 bases, with 6 bases between. CDR1 MNHEY and CDR2 SMNVEV come from the germline V gene (reference sequence). CDR3 DNA sequence: TGTGCCAGCAGTTTAAACGAGCAAGAGACCCAGTACTTC. Encoded protein: CASSLNEQETQYF.

The V call is TRBV28, the J call TRBJ1-3; D uncertain. The CDR3 is 14 amino acids. V lost 7 bases and J 4 bases, leaving 14 bases between the germline ends. Germline V lookup: CDR1 MDHEN, CDR2 SYDVKM. DNA of the CDR3: TGTGCCAGCACCTCGGGTCTTATCGGAAACACCATATATTTT. This translates into CASTSGLIGNTIYF.

The rearrangement joins TRBV6-1 to TRBJ2-7; 9 bases align to TRBD2. The CDR3 totals 14 residues. The J segment lost 3 bases and the V segment lost 4 bases, leaving 4 bases of the junction unmatched. CDR1 is MNHNS, CDR2 SASEGT, per germline. The CDR3 loop reads CASSVGTSRYEQYF. The CDR3 DNA reads as TGTGCCAGCAGTGTCGGGACTAGCCGCTACGAGCAGTACTTC.

The J gene is TRBJ2-1, the V gene TRBV6-5, with TRBD2 matching over 10 bases. Germline CDR1 is MNHEY and CDR2 is SVGAGI. The CDR3 is 15 amino acids. V lost 5 bases, J lost 6 bases, and 7 bases stayed unmatched. CDR3 amino acids: CASSPLAGVVNEQFF. The CDR3 nucleotides are TGTGCCAGCAGTCCCCTAGCGGGAGTGGTCAATGAGCAGTTCTTC.

The genes are TRBV28 and TRBJ1-2; maybe TRBD1 (5 bases). V lost 8 bases and J lost 4, with 20 bases in between. The CDR3 has 15 residues. From germline, CDR1 is MDHEN and CDR2 SYDVKM. The chain's CDR3 is CASVSWDASFYGYTF. As DNA, the CDR3 is TGTGCCAGCGTATCATGGGACGCATCCTTCTATGGCTACACCTTC.

The chain uses TRBV27 and TRBJ2-7; 8 bases are a match to TRBD2. CDR1 is MNHEY, CDR2 SMNVEV, per germline (reference sequence). V lost 1 base and J lost 6; bases outside the gene matches: 8. The CDR3 covers 15 residues. The CDR3 reads CASSLFTGGPIEQYF. DNA of the CDR3: TGTGCCAGCAGTTTATTTACGGGAGGGCCTATCGAGCAGTACTTC.

This rearrangement joins TRBV2 to TRBJ2-1; D gene unclear. Germline CDR1 SNHLY, CDR2 FYNNEI. The germline V and J ends were trimmed by 4 bases and 4 bases, with 11 bases remaining between them. There are 14 residues in the CDR3. CDR3 bases: TGTGCCAGCAGTGGGTTGATCGTTTACAATGAGCAGTTCTTC. Translated, it gives CASSGLIVYNEQFF.

The J gene is TRBJ2-3, the V gene TRBV7-2; unclear D gene. Trimming took 1 base from V and 0 from J, leaving 11 bases between them. CDR3 length: 16 amino acids. The germline V gene encodes CDR1 SGHTA and CDR2 FQGNSA. The CDR3 DNA reads as TGTGCCAGCAGCTTAGGGACCCAGGACAGCACAGATACGCAGTATTTT. It codes for CASSLGTQDSTDTQYF.

The rearrangement uses TRBV5-6 and TRBJ2-7; D not certain. The V gene lost 0 bases and the J gene lost 5 bases, with 3 bases spanning the gap. Germline CDR1 SGHDT, CDR2 YYEEEE. This CDR3 contains 11 residues. The CDR3 spells CASSLVNEQYF. In nucleotides, the CDR3 is TGTGCCAGCAGCTTGGTCAACGAGCAGTACTTC.

This clone was seen only once. V usage is TRBV7-2 and J usage is TRBJ2-7; TRBD1 matches 7 bases. CDR1 is SGHTA, CDR2 FQGNSA, per germline. The V segment lost 5 bases and the J segment 2 bases; nucleotides outside the gene matches: 9. This CDR3 comprises 15 residues. In DNA form, the CDR3 reads TGTGCCAGCAGCCCCCGACAGGGAAAGGCCTACGAGCAGTACTTC. This codes for CASSPRQGKAYEQYF.

The V call is TRBV28, the J call TRBJ1-1; D uncertain. Trimming took off 3 bases at V and 4 bases at J, with 3 bases between the two ends. CDR1 is MDHEN, CDR2 SYDVKM, per germline. The CDR3 consists of 11 residues. The CDR3 DNA reads as TGTGCCAGCAGTTTTATCACTGAAGCTTTCTTT. Translation: CASSFITEAFF.

The chain's CDR3 is CASSRRPEQGAIYGYTF. As DNA, the CDR3 is TGTGCCAGCTCACGCCGACCTGAGCAGGGGGCAATCTATGGCTACACCTTC. The rearrangement uses TRBV18 and TRBJ1-2; 8 bases fit TRBD1. Unmatched junction bases numbered 14, after V lost 4 bases and J lost 4 bases. The CDR3 contains 17 residues. Germline CDR1 KGHSH, CDR2 LQKENI.

The rearrangement links TRBV14 to TRBJ2-2; 9 bases align to TRBD1. This CDR3 contains 15 residues. Germline V gives CDR1 SGHDN, CDR2 FVKESK. Trimming removed 4 bases from V and 6 bases from J; junction bases left unmatched: 6. DNA for the CDR3: TGTGCCAGCAGCCCGACAGGGGGGATCGCCGGGGAGCTGTTTTTT. This translates into CASSPTGGIAGELFF.

The chain employs TRBV7-8 and TRBJ1-3, with 7 bases matching TRBD1. V gave up 5 bases and J gave up 4 bases; unmatched junction bases: 8. The CDR3 loop spans 15 amino acids. Germline V gene sequence: CDR1 SGHVS, CDR2 FQNEAQ. The CDR3 DNA is TGTGCCAGCAGCCCCGACAGGGTGAAAGGAAACACCATATATTTT. This translates into CASSPDRVKGNTIYF.

V gene TRBV5-6 combines with J gene TRBJ1-1; D possibly corresponds to TRBD1 (5 bases). Trimming pared 5 bases from V and 0 bases from J, leaving 14 bases between. This CDR3 contains 15 residues. CDR1 is SGHDT and CDR2 is YYEEEE in the germline V gene. Written as DNA, the CDR3 is TGTGCCAGCAGGGTTGGGACGGAATTGAACACTGAAGCTTTCTTT. This gives the protein CASRVGTELNTEAFF. Together with reference TRBV5-6 and TRBJ1-1, the CDR3 gives the full variable domain: DAGVTQSPTHLIKTRGQQVTLRCSPKSGHDTVSWYQQALGQGPQFIFQYYEEEERQRGNFPDRFSGHQFPNYSSELNVNALLLGDSALYLCASRVGTELNTEAFFGQGTRLTVV.

The V call is TRBV18, the J call TRBJ2-7; D not certain. From germline, CDR1 is KGHSH and CDR2 LQKENI. The CDR3 is 14 amino acids. V lost 0 bases to trimming and J lost 2 bases, with 8 bases between them. The CDR3 DNA reads as TGTGCCAGCTCACCACCAGGCGGCCCCTACGAGCAGTACTTC. It is translated as CASSPPGGPYEQYF.

The CDR3 DNA follows: TGTGCCAGCAGCCAAGGTCGCTTTGCAGATACGCAGTATTTT. This codes for CASSQGRFADTQYF. This chain connects TRBV14 to TRBJ2-3; D unresolved. Trimming left V 1 base short and J 4 bases short, with 9 bases between. Germline CDR1 SGHDN, CDR2 FVKESK. The CDR3 is made up of 14 amino acids.

This clone appeared once. The chain joins TRBV19 to TRBJ2-1; the match to TRBD2 covers 12 bases. V lost 5 bases, J lost 6 bases, and 8 bases stayed unmatched. The CDR3 is 16 amino acids. Germline assignment: CDR1 LNHDA and CDR2 SQIVND (reference sequence). This chain's CDR3 is CASSLAGGKVANEQFF. The CDR3 DNA reads TGTGCCAGTAGTCTAGCGGGAGGGAAGGTTGCCAATGAGCAGTTCTTC.

The J gene is TRBJ2-2, the V gene TRBV5-5; D remains unclear. Per germline, CDR1 SGHKS and CDR2 YYEKEE (reference sequence). CDR3 length: 17 residues. Trimming removed 0 bases at V and 0 bases at J, with 12 bases between. The CDR3 reads CASSLEQVLANTGELFF. The DNA of the CDR3 is TGTGCCAGCAGCTTGGAGCAGGTCCTAGCGAACACCGGGGAGCTGTTTTTT.

V gene TRBV28 combines with J gene TRBJ2-3; D is tentatively TRBD1 or TRBD2 (6 bases each). The CDR3 runs 18 residues. Germline V gives CDR1 MDHEN, CDR2 SYDVKM. The V gene lost 5 bases and the J gene lost 4 bases, with 25 bases spanning the gap. The CDR3 DNA follows: TGTGCCAGCAGTCTTCGGGGGCTGTCGATGGCCCGGGCAGATACGCAGTATTTT. Amino acid sequence: CASSLRGLSMARADTQYF.

The chain recombines TRBV10-3 with TRBJ2-2; 7 bases line up with TRBD1. The ends lost 10 bases at V and 2 bases at J; junction bases unmatched: 7. Germline V gives CDR1 ENHRY, CDR2 SYGVKD. This CDR3 spans 14 amino acids. Here the CDR3 reads CATRGTSNTGELFF. CDR3 bases: TGTGCCACCAGGGGGACATCTAACACCGGGGAGCTGTTTTTT.

In DNA form, the CDR3 reads TGTGCCAGCAGCTTGTTTCAGGGGATGGTAAGCACTGAAGCTTTCTTT. Translating gives CASSLFQGMVSTEAFF. The genes are TRBV5-8 and TRBJ1-1, with D possibly matching TRBD1 (6 bases). This CDR3 is 16 amino acids long. Trimming removed 1 base at V and 4 bases at J, with 17 bases between. Germline lookup yields CDR1 SGHTS and CDR2 YDEGEE.

The CDR3 DNA reads TGTGCCAGCAGTTTAGACCCGGAGCACTATGGCTACACCTTC. It codes for CASSLDPEHYGYTF. The chain has TRBV28 and TRBJ1-2; no clear D gene. V shed 2 bases and J shed 3 bases, with 10 bases lying between them. This CDR3 spans 14 amino acids. Germline CDR1 MDHEN, CDR2 SYDVKM.

The genes are TRBV25-1 and TRBJ2-7; the match to TRBD2 covers 9 bases. Germline-derived CDR1 and CDR2 are MGHDK and SYGVNS. CDR3 size: 13 residues. The CDR3 is CPGTSSYSYEQYF. As DNA, the CDR3 is TGTCCCGGGACTAGCTCTTACTCCTACGAGCAGTACTTC.

J is TRBJ2-3 and V is TRBV19; 11 bases are shared with TRBD2. After removal of 1 base from V and 8 bases from J, the junction contained 14 bases not matched to a gene. In germline, CDR1 is LNHDA, CDR2 SQIVND (reference sequence). There are 18 residues in the CDR3. The CDR3 here is CASSIGSFSGRDFGTQYF. The DNA of the CDR3 is TGTGCCAGTAGTATAGGGAGTTTTAGCGGGAGGGATTTTGGTACGCAGTATTTT.

J is TRBJ1-1 and V is TRBV2; D might be TRBD1 (6 bases). V was pared by 4 bases and J by 1 base, with 10 bases between. The germline gives CDR1 SNHLY, CDR2 FYNNEI. This CDR3 contains 14 residues. The CDR3 nucleotides are TGTGCCAGCAGTGTGGGGACACCGAACACTGAAGCTTTCTTT. Translating it yields CASSVGTPNTEAFF.

The genes are TRBV28 and TRBJ2-7; TRBD2 agrees at 14 bases. With V trimmed by 7 bases and J by 6 bases, 8 bases remained unmatched. Germline loops: CDR1 MDHEN, CDR2 SYDVKM. CDR3 length equals 15 residues. Here the CDR3 reads CASTSGTSGRREQYF. The CDR3, as DNA: TGTGCCAGCACCTCCGGGACTAGCGGGAGACGCGAGCAGTACTTC.

The V and J genes are TRBV30 and TRBJ1-2, with D uncertain. Germline V CDR1 and CDR2: GTSNPN, SVGIG (reference sequence). The CDR3 runs to 12 residues. The germline V and J ends were trimmed by 6 bases and 2 bases, with 10 bases remaining between them. CDR3 region: CACSLRNYGYTF. DNA of the CDR3: TGTGCCTGCTCCTTGCGGAACTATGGCTACACCTTC.

The V call is TRBV6-1, the J call TRBJ1-1; D is undetermined. The CDR3 spans 11 residues. Trimming removed 10 bases from V and 11 bases from J, with 17 bases in between. From germline, CDR1 is MNHNS and CDR2 SASEGT. CDR3 residues: CATGGREAAFF. DNA of the CDR3: TGTGCCACGGGCGGCCGAGAGGCGGCTTTCTTT.